This T cell receptor beta chain originates from a study of blood T cell repertoires in COVID-19. Study details: COVID-19 samples collected from the United States, Italy and Spain covered acute and convalescent phases. PBMCs, B-cell-depleted T cells, or T cells provided the cDNA or gDNA that made up the material.

Original handling: Estimates of nucleated cell counts were drawn from the amplification of reference gene primers. TCRdb keeps only in-frame clones here, not all; method: immunoSEQ multiplex PCR. V and J calls and clone size are given by that table; D and trimming were obtained from the DNA. The sample has tens of thousands of clones; roughly 76% are singletons. The V segment lost 0 bases and the J segment 2 bases; nucleotides outside the gene matches: 17. The germline V gene has CDR1 GTSNPN and CDR2 SVGIG (reference sequence). The length of the CDR3 is 19 residues. Sequenced: peripheral blood. The chain has TRBV30 and TRBJ2-7, with 9 bases matching TRBD2. This TCR was sampled from a woman older than 75 with active or convalescent COVID-19. For the CDR3, the DNA is TGTGCCTGGAGTGTACCGCCCGCTAGCGGGGCACCGAATCCCTACGAGCAGTACTTC. This codes for CAWSVPPASGAPNPYEQYF.